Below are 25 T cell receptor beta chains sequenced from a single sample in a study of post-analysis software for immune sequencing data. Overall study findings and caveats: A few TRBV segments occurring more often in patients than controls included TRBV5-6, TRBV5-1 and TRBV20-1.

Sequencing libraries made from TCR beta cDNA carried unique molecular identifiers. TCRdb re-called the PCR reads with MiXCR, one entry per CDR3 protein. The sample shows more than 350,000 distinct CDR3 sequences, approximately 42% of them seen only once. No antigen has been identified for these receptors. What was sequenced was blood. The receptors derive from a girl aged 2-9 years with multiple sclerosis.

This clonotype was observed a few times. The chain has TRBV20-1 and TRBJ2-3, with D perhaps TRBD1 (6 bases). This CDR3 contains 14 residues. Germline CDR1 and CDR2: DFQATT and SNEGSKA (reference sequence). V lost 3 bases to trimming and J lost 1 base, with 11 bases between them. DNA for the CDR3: TGCAGTGCTAGCAACAGGGTCGGCACAGATACGCAGTATTTT. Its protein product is CSASNRVGTDTQYF.

DNA for the CDR3: TGCGCCAGCAGTGAGTCCAATGGCGATGAGCAGTTCTTC. This translates into CASSESNGDEQFF. The chain has TRBV10-2 and TRBJ2-1; D remains unclear. The germline V gene encodes CDR1 WSHSY and CDR2 SAAADI. The CDR3 covers 13 residues. The V gene lost 0 bases and the J gene lost 8 bases, with 8 bases spanning the gap.

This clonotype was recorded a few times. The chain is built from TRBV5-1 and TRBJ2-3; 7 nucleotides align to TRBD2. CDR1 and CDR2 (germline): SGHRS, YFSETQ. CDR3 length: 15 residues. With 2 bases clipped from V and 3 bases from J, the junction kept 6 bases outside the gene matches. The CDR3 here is CASSFRGVTTDTQYF. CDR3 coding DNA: TGCGCCAGCAGCTTTCGGGGGGTTACTACAGATACGCAGTATTTT.

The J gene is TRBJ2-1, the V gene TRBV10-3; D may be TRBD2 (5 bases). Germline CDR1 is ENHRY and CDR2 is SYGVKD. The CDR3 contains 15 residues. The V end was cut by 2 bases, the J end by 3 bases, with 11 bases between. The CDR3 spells CAISEGRRIYNEQFF. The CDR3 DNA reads TGTGCCATCAGTGAGGGGAGACGGATCTACAATGAGCAGTTCTTC.

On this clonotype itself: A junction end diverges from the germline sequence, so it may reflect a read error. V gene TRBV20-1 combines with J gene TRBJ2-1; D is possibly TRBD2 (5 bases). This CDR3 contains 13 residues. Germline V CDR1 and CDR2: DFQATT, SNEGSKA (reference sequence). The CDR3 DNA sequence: TGCAGTGCTCCCGACTACTCCTACAATGGGCAGTTCTTC. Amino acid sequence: CSAPDYSYNGQFF.

The CDR3 sequence: CSVNPGASPYEQYF. CDR3 bases: TGCAGCGTTAACCCGGGGGCCTCTCCCTACGAGCAGTACTTC. This rearrangement joins TRBV29-1 to TRBJ2-7; D assignment may be TRBD1 or TRBD2 (6 bases each). The CDR3 is made up of 14 amino acids. V shed 5 bases and J shed 2 bases, with 16 bases lying between them. CDR1 is SQVTM and CDR2 is ANQGSEA in the germline V gene.

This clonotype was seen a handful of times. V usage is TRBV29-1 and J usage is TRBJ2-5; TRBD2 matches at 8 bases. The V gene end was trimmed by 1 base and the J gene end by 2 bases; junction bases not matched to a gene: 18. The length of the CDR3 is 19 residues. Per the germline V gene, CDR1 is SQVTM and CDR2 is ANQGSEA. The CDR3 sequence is CSVEGRAGTSGPMQETQYF. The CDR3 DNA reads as TGCAGCGTTGAAGGTCGCGCGGGTACTAGCGGCCCCATGCAAGAGACCCAGTACTTC.

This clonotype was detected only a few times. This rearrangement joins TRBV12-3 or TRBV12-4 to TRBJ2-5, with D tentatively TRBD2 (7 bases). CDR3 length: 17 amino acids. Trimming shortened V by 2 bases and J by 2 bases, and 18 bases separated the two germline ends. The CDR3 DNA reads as TGTGCCAGCAGTTTAAGTTTGAGGGGAGGGGGACAAGAGACCCAGTACTTC. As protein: CASSLSLRGGGQETQYF.

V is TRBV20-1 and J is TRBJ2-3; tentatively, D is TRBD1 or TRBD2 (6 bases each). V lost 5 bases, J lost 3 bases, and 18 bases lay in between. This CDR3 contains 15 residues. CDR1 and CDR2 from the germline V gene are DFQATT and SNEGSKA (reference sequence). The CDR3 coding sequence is TGCAGTGCTCTATCGAGACAGGCGGGGACAGATACGCAGTATTTT. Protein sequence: CSALSRQAGTDTQYF.

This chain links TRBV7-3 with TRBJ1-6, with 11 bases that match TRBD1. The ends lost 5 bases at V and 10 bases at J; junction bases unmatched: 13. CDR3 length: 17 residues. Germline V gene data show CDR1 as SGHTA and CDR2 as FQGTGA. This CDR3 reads CASSATGQGAGWSPLHF. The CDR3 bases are TGTGCCAGCAGCGCGACCGGACAGGGGGCAGGATGGTCACCCCTCCACTTT.

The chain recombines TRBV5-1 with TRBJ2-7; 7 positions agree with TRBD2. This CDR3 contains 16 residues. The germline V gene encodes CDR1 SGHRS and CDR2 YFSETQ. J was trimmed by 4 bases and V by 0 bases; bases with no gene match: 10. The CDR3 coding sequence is TGCGCCAGCAGCTTGGTAGGGTCTAGCGGTTGGTACGAGCAGTACTTC. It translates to CASSLVGSSGWYEQYF.

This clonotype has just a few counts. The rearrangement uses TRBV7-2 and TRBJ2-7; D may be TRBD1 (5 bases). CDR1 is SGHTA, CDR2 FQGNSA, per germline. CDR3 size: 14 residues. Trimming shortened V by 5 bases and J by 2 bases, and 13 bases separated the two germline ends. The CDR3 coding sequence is TGTGCCAGCAGCCCCGGACACGGAACCTACGAGCAGTACTTC. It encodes CASSPGHGTYEQYF. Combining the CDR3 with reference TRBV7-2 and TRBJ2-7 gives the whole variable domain GAGVSQSPSNKVTEKGKDVELRCDPISGHTALYWYRQSLGQGLEFLIYFQGNSAPDKSGLPSDRFSAERTGGSVSTLTIQRTQQEDSAVYLCASSPGHGTYEQYFGPGTRLTVT.

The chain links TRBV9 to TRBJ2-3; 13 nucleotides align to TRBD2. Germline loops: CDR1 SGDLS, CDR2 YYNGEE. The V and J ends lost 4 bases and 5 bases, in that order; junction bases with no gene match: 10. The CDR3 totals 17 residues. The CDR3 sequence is CASSPGTSGMWQDTQYF. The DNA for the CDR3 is TGTGCCAGCAGCCCAGGGACTAGCGGGATGTGGCAAGATACGCAGTATTTT.

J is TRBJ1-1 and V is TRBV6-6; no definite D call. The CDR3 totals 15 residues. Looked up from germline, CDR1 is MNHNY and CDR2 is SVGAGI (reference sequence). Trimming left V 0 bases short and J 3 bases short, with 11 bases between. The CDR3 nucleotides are TGTGCCAGCAGTTACTCGAAACAGCGGGACACTGAAGCTTTCTTT. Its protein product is CASSYSKQRDTEAFF.

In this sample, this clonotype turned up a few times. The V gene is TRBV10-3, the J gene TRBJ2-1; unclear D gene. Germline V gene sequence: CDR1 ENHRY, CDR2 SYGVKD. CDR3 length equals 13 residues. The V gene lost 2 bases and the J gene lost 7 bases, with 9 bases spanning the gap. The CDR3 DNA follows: TGTGCCATCAGTGAGCGTGAGTGGAATGAGCAGTTCTTC. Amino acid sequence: CAISEREWNEQFF.

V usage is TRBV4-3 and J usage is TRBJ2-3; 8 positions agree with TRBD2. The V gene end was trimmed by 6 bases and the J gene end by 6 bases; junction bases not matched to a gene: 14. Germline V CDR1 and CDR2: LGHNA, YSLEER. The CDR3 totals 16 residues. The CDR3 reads CASSLPRAGGRDTQYF. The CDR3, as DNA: TGCGCCAGCAGTCTTCCCAGGGCGGGAGGAAGGGATACGCAGTATTTT.

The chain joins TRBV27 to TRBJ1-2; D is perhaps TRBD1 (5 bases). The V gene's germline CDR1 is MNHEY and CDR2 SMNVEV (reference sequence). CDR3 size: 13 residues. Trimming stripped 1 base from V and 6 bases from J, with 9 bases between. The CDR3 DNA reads TGTGCCAGCAGTTTATGGCAGGGAGATGGCTACACCTTC. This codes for CASSLWQGDGYTF.

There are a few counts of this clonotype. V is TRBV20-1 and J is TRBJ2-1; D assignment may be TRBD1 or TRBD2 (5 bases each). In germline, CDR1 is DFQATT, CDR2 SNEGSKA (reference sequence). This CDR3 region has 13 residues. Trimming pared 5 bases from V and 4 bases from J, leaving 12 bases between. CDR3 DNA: TGCAGTGCTCGAGGGGCCCATTACAATGAGCAGTTCTTC. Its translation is CSARGAHYNEQFF.

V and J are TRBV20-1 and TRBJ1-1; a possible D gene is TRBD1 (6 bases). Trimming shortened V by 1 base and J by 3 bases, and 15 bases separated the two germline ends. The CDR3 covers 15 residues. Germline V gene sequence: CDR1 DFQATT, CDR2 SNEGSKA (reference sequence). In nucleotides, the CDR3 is TGCAGTGCTAGAGGGACCCAGGGGAGAGACACTGAAGCTTTCTTT. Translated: CSARGTQGRDTEAFF.

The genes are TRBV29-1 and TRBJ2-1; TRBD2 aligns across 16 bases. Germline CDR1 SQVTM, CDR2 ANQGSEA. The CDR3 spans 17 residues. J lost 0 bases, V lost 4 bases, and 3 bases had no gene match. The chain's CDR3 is CSVAGTSGRGSYNEQFF. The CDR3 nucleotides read TGCAGCGTTGCCGGGACTAGCGGGAGGGGCTCCTACAATGAGCAGTTCTTC.

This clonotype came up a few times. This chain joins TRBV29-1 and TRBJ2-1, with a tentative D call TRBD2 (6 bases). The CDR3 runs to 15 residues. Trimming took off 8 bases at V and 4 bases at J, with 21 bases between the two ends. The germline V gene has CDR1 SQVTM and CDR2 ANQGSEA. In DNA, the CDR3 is TGCAGCTCTTGCGGTTGGGAGGTCAATTACAATGAGCAGTTCTTC. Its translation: CSSCGWEVNYNEQFF.

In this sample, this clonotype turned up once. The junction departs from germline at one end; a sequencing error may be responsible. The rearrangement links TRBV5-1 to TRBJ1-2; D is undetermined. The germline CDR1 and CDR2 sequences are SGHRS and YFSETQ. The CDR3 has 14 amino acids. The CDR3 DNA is TGCGCCAGCAGCTTGCCAGTGGACCCTTATGGCCACACCTTC. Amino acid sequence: CASSLPVDPYGHTF.

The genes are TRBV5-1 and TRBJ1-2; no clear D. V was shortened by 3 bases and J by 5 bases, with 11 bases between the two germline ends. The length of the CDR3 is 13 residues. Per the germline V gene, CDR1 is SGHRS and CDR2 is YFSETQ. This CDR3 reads CASSWQERYGYTF. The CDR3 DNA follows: TGCGCCAGCAGCTGGCAGGAGCGGTATGGCTACACCTTC.

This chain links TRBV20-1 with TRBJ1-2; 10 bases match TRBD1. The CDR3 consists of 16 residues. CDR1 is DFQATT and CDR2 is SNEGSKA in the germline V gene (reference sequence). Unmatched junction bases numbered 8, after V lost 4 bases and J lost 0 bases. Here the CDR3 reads CSANGQGGLANYGYTF. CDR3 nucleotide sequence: TGCAGTGCTAACGGACAGGGGGGGCTCGCTAACTATGGCTACACCTTC.

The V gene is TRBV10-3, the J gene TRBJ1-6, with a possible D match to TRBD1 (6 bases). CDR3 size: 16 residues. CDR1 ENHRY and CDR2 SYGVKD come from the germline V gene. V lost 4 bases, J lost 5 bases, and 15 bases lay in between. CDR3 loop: CAISATMDSDNSPLHF. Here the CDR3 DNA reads TGTGCCATCAGTGCCACCATGGACAGCGATAATTCACCCCTCCACTTT.